The T cell receptor beta chain described here comes from a study of cytomegalovirus exposure and HLA in healthy donors (dated 2017 in TCRdb). For the study in its entirety: An earlier analysis of several hundred of the donors reported around 280 Gb of sequence data and 95 million to 120 million unique TCR beta sequences obtained from about 170 million T cells. Donor age, sex, ethnicity and CMV serostatus were compiled alongside the repertoire data. Because of strong linkage in the cohort, 5 or 6 DR-DQ haplotypes were treated as single units for association and clustering. The genetic ancestry cluster associated with self-reported Caucasian donors included 80% to 90% of the 398 genotyped donors. To predict cytomegalovirus infection status, the study brought together high-throughput TCR immunosequencing, statistical association of individual TCRs with disease status, and machine learning. The number of donors typed differed by locus, with roughly 620-630 for A, B, C, DRB1 and DQB1, 522 for DQA1, 600 to 610 for DPA1, and approximately 470 for DPB1. Besides the first cohort of 666 subjects, a separate validation cohort made up of 120 different subjects was used. About 330 gigabases of sequencing data and roughly 81 million unique TCR sequences made up an early release that covered some 640 HLA-typed donors. On average, roughly 240,000 unique TCR beta nucleotide sequences were sequenced per donor among more than 350 genotyped donors of the cohort, with 15% to 20% of those sequences being non-productive. To study patterns of TCR occurrence, a later analysis re-analyzed previously published TCR beta repertoires from 666 donors and added high-resolution HLA genotyping. Genome-wide SNP genotypes for about 55% of the 666 donors were used in a later genetic analysis, which treated that subset as a discovery cohort. An earlier analysis of fewer than 700 of the donors applied high-throughput TCR beta sequencing to assess whether each TCR beta V gene segment acted as functional or pseudogenic. All discovery cohort repertoires had been generated on a single sequencing platform. Class I and class II HLA loci were covered by the typing at four-digit resolution. The study aimed to test whether cataloging public T cell receptors could reveal signatures of past pathogen exposure. Using immunosequencing, the study profiled T cell repertoires from approximately 700 subjects and related those repertoires to cytomegalovirus serostatus. Rather than drawing on any new phenotypic data, the later analysis identified candidate immune exposures from TCR beta sequences and the way those sequences occurred across donors.

The cohort consisted of 600 to 700 healthy bone marrow donors. Cohort members were all nominally healthy when sampled, although unrecorded immune exposures were likely present. The donor tested CMV seropositive and was one of the 289 seropositive cohort members. A peripheral blood sample was collected from each donor, and TCR beta sequencing was performed on peripheral blood mononuclear cells. The Qiagen DNeasy Blood Extraction Kit was used to extract genomic DNA from the blood cell samples. Comment on this clone: Its antigen is currently not known. No quality values exist for individual bases; no much larger clone is one base distant.

The library was generated by the immunoSEQ multiplex PCR assay. For the multiplex PCR, a mixture combining 60 forward primers for TCR Vbeta segments and 13 reverse primers for TCR Jbeta segments was used. Amplification of the CDR3 region of rearranged TCR beta genes was performed with a multiplex PCR assay on genomic DNA. The Illumina HiSeq System was used to sequence the amplified TCR beta libraries as 87-base-pair reads. Per the authors' processing: A later analysis tallied roughly 76 million unique TCR beta chains across the 650 to 750 repertoires, and about 12 million of those chains were shared by two or more donors. Raw reads were error-corrected and collapsed into unique sequences by a nearest-neighbor algorithm in which closely related sequences were merged to remove PCR and sequencing errors. Alignment of CDR3 sequences to IMGT reference sequences was used to assign V, D and J gene segments. Each retained sequence needed at least a six-nucleotide match to both a V gene segment and a J gene segment. A rearrangement counted as productive if the CDR3 had no stop codons and remained in frame with V and J, and every other rearrangement counted as non-productive. Following IMGT convention, CDR3 was defined as the stretch from the second conserved V-encoded cysteine to the conserved J-encoded phenylalanine. The earlier analysis of about 590 of the donors excluded sequences that lacked an unambiguous match to a single V gene segment. An earlier analysis of 587 of the donors called V segments functional above 56.7% productive rearrangements and segregating when the between-donor standard deviation exceeded 5%. A statistical classification framework was built to diagnose cytomegalovirus status from the catalog of TCR beta chain sequences. V and J gene assignment, in a later analysis, came from comparing TCR nucleotide sequences with IMGT/GENE-DB human TR gene sequences. In a later analysis, CDR3 sequences and most-parsimonious VDJ recombination scenarios were assigned using the TCRdist pipeline. In a later analysis, each TCR beta chain was defined by its CDR3 amino acid sequence together with its V-gene family, and reads without a unique V-gene family were excluded. In a later analysis, some 600 highly shared, low-generation-probability nucleotide sequences were removed to address suspected cross-contamination and a sequencing artifact. In a later analysis, a clonal expansion index was calculated for each public chain from normalized within-repertoire ranks of inferred template counts. A later analysis computed generation probabilities with a VDJ recombination model fitted to out-of-frame rearrangements, and checked the results against IGoR. A later analysis scored TCR-TCR, TCR-HLA and TCR-CMV co-occurrence with hypergeometric tests, applying a repertoire-size bias correction to TCR pairs. To estimate false discovery rates, a later analysis permuted the HLA or CMV assignments 20 times. A later analysis grouped co-occurring TCRs with DBSCAN, adding TCRdist sequence similarity when clustering within HLA-allele-positive subsets. For co-occurrence clustering, repertoires with fewer than 30,000 or more than 120,000 public chains were excluded, along with roughly 5 repertoires with anomalous nucleotide sharing. Not all clones reach the TCRdb copy of this immuneACCESS table, which keeps in-frame sequences only. Checked studies attribute under half of the gap to unresolved V genes and leave the rest unexplained. V, J and clone size were drawn from that table, and D and trimming were deduced from the DNA. This sample lists around 200,000 clones; approximately 82% were detected once. The ten most abundant clones make up about a tenth of the sample.

Summary of the overall study and its limitations: The presence/absence analyses assumed that sequencing depth was roughly uniform across donors, and that assumption may not be true. A cluster of highly shared sequence variants was judged likely to represent a technical artifact of the sequencing pipeline. It was suggested by the authors that the approach could potentially be generalized to other disease states and immunological phenotypes. Assigning TCR associations to individual alleles was difficult when HLA alleles, especially DR and DQ, strongly co-occurred. Most TCR sequences were observed very rarely across donors, whereas some public TCRs were present in many individuals. According to a later analysis, TCR association rates differed among HLA loci, with DRB1 alleles showing the most associated TCRs and HLA-C alleles showing the fewest. Broadly in line with IMGT annotations, most TCR beta V segments showed up in productive rearrangements about 87% or about 30% of the time in an earlier analysis of 450 to 600 of the donors. A further reported finding was that TCR beta sequences accurately predicted the HLA-A and HLA-B alleles for most subjects in the first cohort. In vitro tests confirmed that a few of the cytomegalovirus-associated TCR beta chains recognize cytomegalovirus antigens. Because HLA typing was unavailable for some donors at each locus, only the typed subset was used in association tests. In a later analysis, HLA-associated TCR beta chains were found to be more clonally expanded and to have lower generation probabilities than equally common non-associated chains. The only immune exposure information available for the cohort was CMV serostatus. In this cohort, only TCR beta chains were sequenced, and detectable features were limited by the absence of alpha or paired-chain data. An association between a missense DCLRE1C variant and V-gene and J-gene trimming of TCR beta chains was found in a later genetic analysis and replicated in an independent cohort. The earlier analysis of nearly 600 of the donors excluded about 16 rarely observed V segments, including chromosome 9 orphons, because counts were too low. According to a later analysis, parvovirus B19, influenza, CMV and Epstein-Barr virus appeared linked to several top co-occurrence clusters. Linkage disequilibrium might explain the correlated functional status among segregating V segments, but an unknown experimental factor could not be excluded. The study listed 150 to 200 TCR beta chains as associated with cytomegalovirus. Most CMV-associated TCR beta chains appeared to be HLA-restricted in a later analysis, and the HLA associations seemed to be driven largely by CMV exposure. Specific HLA alleles were associated with roughly 16,000 TCR beta sequences at a false discovery rate of 0.05 in a later analysis. In a later genetic analysis, fewer N-insertions in productive TCRs were reported among donors in an Asian-associated ancestry cluster than the approximately 710-donor mean. In both the original and validation cohorts, the classifier was reported to diagnose cytomegalovirus status with high specificity and sensitivity.

The receptor comes from a woman aged 45-59 years in good health and CMV-seropositive. The sequenced material came from PBMCs.

The nucleotide sequence is TGTGCCAGCAGCCCACAGGGGACAGGGGAAGAGACCCAGTACTTC. Its protein reads: CASSPQGTGEETQYF. The receptor chain draws on TRBV13 and TRBJ2-5; 10 middle bases align to TRBD1. Relative to germline, V is missing 5 bases and J is missing 3 bases, with 6 bases of the junction outside any gene match. CDR1 and CDR2 (PRHDT, FYEKMQ) derive from the germline V gene (reference sequence). The CDR3 goes from the cysteine to the phenylalanine over 15 residues. CDR3 DNA only is kept here, 45 bases in frame from base 1. Joined to the reference TRBV13 and TRBJ2-5 proteins, this CDR3 gives the full variable domain: AAGVIQSPRHLIKEKRETATLKCYPIPRHDTVYWYQQGPGQDPQFLISFYEKMQSDKGSIPDRFSAQQFSDYHSELNMSSLELGDSALYFCASSPQGTGEETQYFGPGTRLLVL.